This T cell receptor beta chain was sequenced for a study of blood T cell repertoires in COVID-19. The wider study: COVID-19 samples, acute and convalescent, were from the United States, Italy and Spain. Sample material is recorded as cDNA or gDNA derived from T cells, B-cell-depleted T cells, or PBMCs.

Germline loops: CDR1 LGHNA, CDR2 YNFKEQ. The CDR3 is 14 residues long. Germline trimming cut 1 base from V and 4 bases from J; bases unmatched to any gene: 2. In the original analysis: Amplification with reference gene primers provided the estimates of nucleated cell counts. Sequencing used immunoSEQ multiplex PCR; TCRdb keeps in-frame clones, though not all of them. The V and J calls and the clone size are those of that table, but D and trimming were determined from the DNA. Of 300,000 or so clones in the sample, 80% to 90% are singletons; the top ten hold roughly 6.7%. The sequenced material came from peripheral blood. V usage is TRBV4-2 and J usage is TRBJ1-2; 8 nucleotides align to TRBD1. This receptor was taken from a man between 18 and 35 years old who had recovered from COVID-19. This chain's CDR3 is CASSQGTGIYGYTF. Here the CDR3 DNA reads TGTGCCAGCAGCCAAGGGACAGGGATCTATGGCTACACCTTC.